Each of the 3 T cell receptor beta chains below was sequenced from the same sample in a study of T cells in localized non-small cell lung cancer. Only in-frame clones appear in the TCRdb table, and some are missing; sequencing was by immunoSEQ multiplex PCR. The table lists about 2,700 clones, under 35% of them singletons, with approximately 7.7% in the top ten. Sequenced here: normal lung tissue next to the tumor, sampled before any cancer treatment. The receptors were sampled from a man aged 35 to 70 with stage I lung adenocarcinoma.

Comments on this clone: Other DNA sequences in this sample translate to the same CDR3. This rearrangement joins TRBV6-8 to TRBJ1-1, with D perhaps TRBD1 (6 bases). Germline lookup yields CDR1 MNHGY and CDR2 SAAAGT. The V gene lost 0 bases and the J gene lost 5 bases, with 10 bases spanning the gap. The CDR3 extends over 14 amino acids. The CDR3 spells CASSYSQGRTEAFF. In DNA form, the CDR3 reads TGTGCCAGCAGTTACTCCCAGGGGAGGACTGAAGCTTTCTTT.

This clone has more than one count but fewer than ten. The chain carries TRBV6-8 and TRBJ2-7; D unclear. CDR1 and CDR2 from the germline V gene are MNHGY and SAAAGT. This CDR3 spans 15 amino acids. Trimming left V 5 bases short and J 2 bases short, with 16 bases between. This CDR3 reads CASSPQVGSTYEQYV. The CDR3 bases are TGTGCCAGCAGTCCCCAGGTAGGATCAACCTACGAGCAGTACGTC.

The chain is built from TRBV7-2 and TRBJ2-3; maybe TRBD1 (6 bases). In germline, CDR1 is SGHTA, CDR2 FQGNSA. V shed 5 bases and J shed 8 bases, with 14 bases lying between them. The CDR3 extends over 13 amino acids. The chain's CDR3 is CASSASGAGTQYF. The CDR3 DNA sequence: TGTGCCAGCAGCGCATCAGGGGCAGGTACGCAGTATTTT.